Listed below are T cell receptor beta chains from one sample, sequenced in a study of T cell repertoires in cytomegalovirus infection. TCRdb ran MiXCR on the reads and lists one entry per CDR3 protein. The top ten hold around 12% of the sample, which has hundreds of thousands of distinct CDR3 sequences, roughly 15% seen once. The sequenced sample consisted of PBMCs. These receptors were obtained from a human donor in good health (CMV status not recorded). Some clones in this sample may be carry-over from other donors' samples. The CDR3 runs from the conserved cysteine through the conserved F or W. A D gene is named only where the DNA matches it firmly. Only part of the rows carry a size: once, few, many, or a class if the clone is expanded.

TRBJ2-1 many TRBD2 TRBV7-2 TGTGCCAGCAGCTTAGAAGCCTATGGACTAGCGGGGGGGCGTGAGCAGTTCTTC CASSLEAYGLAGGREQFF
TRBJ1-1 NA NA TRBV6-2/TRBV6-3 TGTGCCAGCATACGGTTTCTCGGAACTGAAGCTTTATTT CASIRFLGTEALF
TRBJ1-6 few NA TRBV18 TGTGCCAGCTCACCTTCGCAGGGTGATTGGTCACCCCTCCACTTT CASSPSQGDWSPLHF
TRBJ1-3 NA NA TRBV4-1 TGCGCCAGCAGCCAAGGACTAGCGGGGGCGCTCGGAAACACCATATATTTT CASSQGLAGALGNTIYF
TRBJ2-5 many NA TRBV7-6 TGTGCCAGCAGCCAAGAGACCCAGTACTTC CASSQETQYF
TRBJ1-4 many NA TRBV4-1 TGCGCCAGCAGCCAGGATGGTTTACTTGGGGGTGAAAAACTGTTTTTT CASSQDGLLGGEKLFF
TRBJ1-4 few NA TRBV4-1 TGCGCCAGCAGCCAAGTCGGGGCCGGGGGCGACGGTGAAAAACTGTTTTTT CASSQVGAGGDGEKLFF
TRBJ1-1 few TRBD1 TRBV6-1 TGTGCCAGCAGAGGAACCGGGACAGGGATTTGGAACACTGAAGCTTTCTTT CASRGTGTGIWNTEAFF
TRBJ2-3 many NA TRBV27 TGTGCCAGCAGCCCAATGATGGGGGAGGGCACAGATACGCAGTATTTT CASSPMMGEGTDTQYF
TRBJ2-7 large NA TRBV7-2 TGTGCCAGCAGCTTAACTGTGCAGGGACGGCGCGAGCAGTACTTC CASSLTVQGRREQYF
TRBJ2-1 many TRBD2 TRBV5-8 TGTGCCAGCAGCTCAGCGGGATGGGCTGAGCAGTTCTTC CASSSAGWAEQFF
TRBJ2-7 NA NA TRBV6-5 TGTGCCAGCAGTTACACTGACACAGGAGCCTACGAGCAGTACTTC CASSYTDTGAYEQYF
TRBJ1-4 few NA TRBV11-2 TGTGCCAGCAGCTTAGATGGTTTAGAAGTCGCATACAACTCTAATGAAAAACTGTTTTTT CASSLDGLEVAYNSNEKLFF
TRBJ1-4 many NA TRBV28 TGTGCCAGCAGTTTACAGTGGGCTGGCGAAAAACTGTTTTTT CASSLQWAGEKLFF
TRBJ1-2 NA TRBD1 TRBV6-6 TGTGCCAGCCTCCGGGACAGTTCTTTCTATGGCTACACCTTC CASLRDSSFYGYTF
TRBJ2-4 few NA TRBV2 TGTGCCAGCAGTGAAGGGAGGGAACGGATTCAGTACTTC CASSEGRERIQYF
TRBJ1-5 many NA TRBV7-8 TGTGCCAGCAGCTTAGTTCAGAGCAATCAGCCCCAGCATTTT CASSLVQSNQPQHF
TRBJ2-7 NA TRBD1 TRBV6-5 TGTGCCAGCAGCCTGGACAGGGCCACCTACGAGCAGTACTTC CASSLDRATYEQYF
TRBJ2-1 few TRBD1 TRBV19 TGTGCCAGTAGTGCGCCCGGGACAGGGCTGATCAATGAGCAGTTCTTC CASSAPGTGLINEQFF
TRBJ2-6 few TRBD2 TRBV4-1 TGCGCCAGCAGCCAAGATATGCGGGGGACTGGGGCCAACGTCCTGACTTTC CASSQDMRGTGANVLTF
TRBJ2-2 NA NA TRBV2 TGTGCCAGCAGTCGGCAGGTCACCGGGGAGCTGTTTTTT CASSRQVTGELFF
TRBJ2-1 many TRBD2 TRBV7-2 TGTGCCAGCAGCTTAGGACTAGCGGGGTCCAATGAGCAGTTCTTC CASSLGLAGSNEQFF
TRBJ2-7 many TRBD1 TRBV6-1 TGTGCCAGCAGATCTCCCGGGACAGGGGCCTTCGAGCAGTACTTC CASRSPGTGAFEQYF
TRBJ1-2 once NA TRBV3-1 TGTGCCAGCAGCCTGGGCAGGGCGCCCGAAAACTATGGCTACACCTTC CASSLGRAPENYGYTF
TRBJ2-7 NA NA TRBV20-1 TGCAGTGCCGACCCCAGCGGTTCCTACGAGCAGTACTTC CSADPSGSYEQYF
TRBJ2-2 NA NA TRBV6-8 TGTGCCAGCAAGGACCGGGGGGACACCGAGGAGCTGTTTTTT CASKDRGDTEELFF
TRBJ2-1 NA NA TRBV5-1 TGCGCCAGCAGCTTGTCATGGGGAATGTCCTACAATGAGCAGTTCTTC CASSLSWGMSYNEQFF
TRBJ1-4 few NA TRBV20-1 TGCAGTGCTGACAGGACCGGTAATGAAAAACTGTTTTTT CSADRTGNEKLFF
TRBJ1-3 NA TRBD1 TRBV18 TGTGCCAGCTCACTCCGACAGGGCCGCTCTGGAAACACCATATATTTT CASSLRQGRSGNTIYF
TRBJ1-2 many TRBD1 TRBV28 TGTGCCAGCAGTCCGGACAGGGGATTTGGCTACACCTTC CASSPDRGFGYTF
TRBJ2-1 few TRBD1 TRBV7-9 TGTGCCAGCAGCTGGACAGGAACGGCCAATGAGCAGTTCTTC CASSWTGTANEQFF
TRBJ1-5 many NA TRBV7-2 TGTGCCAGCAGCTTAGATCCCGGGCAGCCCCAGCATTTT CASSLDPGQPQHF
TRBJ1-2 NA NA TRBV11-2 TGTGCCAGCGGCTCAGCAGGGGTTTATGGCTACACCTTC CASGSAGVYGYTF
TRBJ1-5 many TRBD1 TRBV28 TGTGCCAGCAGTCCACCGGGACAGCCGATGGGTCAGCCCCAGCATTTT CASSPPGQPMGQPQHF
TRBJ1-1 NA NA TRBV7-3 TGTGCCAGCAGCTTAGAGGGTAGGGCCACTGAAGCTTTCTTT CASSLEGRATEAFF
TRBJ2-1 NA TRBD1 TRBV7-3 TGTGCCAGCAGCCCACGGACAGGCAGTGAGCAGTTCTTC CASSPRTGSEQFF
TRBJ1-4 many NA TRBV7-8 TGTGCCAGCAGCGGGAACCCCTCAGGGGCTAATGAAAAACTGTTTTTT CASSGNPSGANEKLFF
TRBJ1-2 NA NA TRBV6-5 TGTGCCAGCAGGGAGAGTTTAGGGGGTAACTATGGCTACACCTTC CASRESLGGNYGYTF
TRBJ2-3 many TRBD1 TRBV6-1 TGTGCCAGCAGATTACAGGGGTTGACAGATACGCAGTATTTT CASRLQGLTDTQYF